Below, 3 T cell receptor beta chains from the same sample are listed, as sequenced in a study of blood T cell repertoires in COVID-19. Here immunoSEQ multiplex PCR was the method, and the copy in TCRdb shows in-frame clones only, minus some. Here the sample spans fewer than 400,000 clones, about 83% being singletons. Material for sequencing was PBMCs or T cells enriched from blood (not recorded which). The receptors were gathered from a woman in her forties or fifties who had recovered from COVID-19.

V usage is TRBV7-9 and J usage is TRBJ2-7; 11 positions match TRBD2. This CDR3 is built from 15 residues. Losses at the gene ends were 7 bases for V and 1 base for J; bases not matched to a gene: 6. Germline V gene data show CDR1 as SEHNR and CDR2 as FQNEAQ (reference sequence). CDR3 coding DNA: TGTGCCAGCACCACCCTAGCGGGGGGTTCCTACGAGCAGTACTTC. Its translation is CASTTLAGGSYEQYF.

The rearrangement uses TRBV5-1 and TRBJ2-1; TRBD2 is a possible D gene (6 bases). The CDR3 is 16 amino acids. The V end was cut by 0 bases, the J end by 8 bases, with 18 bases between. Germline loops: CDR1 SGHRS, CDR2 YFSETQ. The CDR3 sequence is CASSLEGSRRRDEQFF. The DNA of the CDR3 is TGCGCCAGCAGCTTGGAAGGGTCAAGAAGGAGGGATGAGCAGTTCTTC.

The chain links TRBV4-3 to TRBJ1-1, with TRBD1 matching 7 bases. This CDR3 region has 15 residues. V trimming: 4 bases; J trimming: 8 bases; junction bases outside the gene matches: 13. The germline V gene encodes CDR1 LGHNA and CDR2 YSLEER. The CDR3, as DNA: TGCGCCAGCAGCCGAGGCCCGGACAGGAAGGTCGAAGCTTTCTTT. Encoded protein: CASSRGPDRKVEAFF.